The 29 T cell receptor beta chains below were found in one sample sequenced in a study of blood T cell repertoires in COVID-19. Data came from immunoSEQ multiplex PCR; TCRdb stores just in-frame clones and leaves some out. This table holds 200,000 to 300,000 clones, 75% to 90% found once. Sequencing was done on a sample of peripheral blood. These receptors were collected from a woman in her 40s with acute or convalescent COVID-19.

The rearrangement uses TRBV19 and TRBJ1-2; D gene unclear. The CDR3 contains 14 residues. CDR1 and CDR2 (germline): LNHDA, SQIVND (reference sequence). The ends were cut back, 5 bases at V and 6 bases at J, with 16 bases in the middle. DNA of the CDR3: TGTGCCAGTAGTCCACCGGGAGCTCCGAATGGCTACACCTTC. Encoded protein: CASSPPGAPNGYTF.

This clone was seen at least ten times. The chain recombines TRBV20-1 with TRBJ1-2; D gene unclear. Germline CDR1 is DFQATT and CDR2 is SNEGSKA (reference sequence). The CDR3 runs 11 residues. V lost 3 bases, J lost 5 bases, and 7 bases lay in between. CDR3 loop: CSARPEYGYTF. DNA of the CDR3: TGCAGTGCTAGGCCCGAGTATGGCTACACCTTC.

V and J are TRBV27 and TRBJ1-4; no reliable D call. V lost 3 bases, J lost 8 bases, and 10 bases lay in between. Germline V gives CDR1 MNHEY, CDR2 SMNVEV (reference sequence). This CDR3 contains 13 residues. The CDR3 loop reads CASSFRPAEKLFF. In nucleotides, the CDR3 is TGTGCCAGCAGTTTCCGCCCCGCGGAAAAACTGTTTTTT.

The chain joins TRBV5-1 to TRBJ1-4, with 10 bases fitting TRBD1. From germline, CDR1 is SGHRS and CDR2 YFSETQ. Trimming at V came to 7 bases and at J to 5 bases, leaving 8 bases not matched to a gene. The CDR3 is 15 amino acids. The chain's CDR3 is CASGRQGQGNEKLFF. CDR3 sequence (DNA): TGCGCCAGCGGAAGACAGGGACAGGGGAATGAAAAACTGTTTTTT.

J is TRBJ2-1 and V is TRBV5-1; 7 nucleotides agree with TRBD2. The CDR3 loop spans 15 amino acids. J was trimmed by 8 bases and V by 3 bases; bases with no gene match: 11. CDR1 and CDR2 from the germline V gene are SGHRS and YFSETQ. CDR3 residues: CASSSTSSILDEQFF. CDR3 nucleotide sequence: TGCGCCAGCAGCTCGACTAGCAGTATTCTCGATGAGCAGTTCTTC.

This chain connects TRBV11-3 to TRBJ2-1, with TRBD2 matching 13 bases. Germline loops: CDR1 SGHNT, CDR2 YENEEA. The CDR3 contains 17 residues. Germline trimming cut 0 bases from V and 9 bases from J; bases unmatched to any gene: 8. CDR3 protein: CASSLDRTSGGATEQFF. The CDR3 region has the DNA TGTGCCAGCAGCTTAGATCGAACTAGCGGGGGGGCCACTGAGCAGTTCTTC.

The chain is built from TRBV7-2 and TRBJ2-5; TRBD1 matches at 9 bases. V trimming: 2 bases; J trimming: 5 bases; junction bases outside the gene matches: 6. This CDR3 is 15 amino acids long. Germline values: CDR1 SGHTA, CDR2 FQGNSA. This chain's CDR3 is CASSLLGDRGETQYF. CDR3 nucleotides: TGTGCCAGCAGCTTATTGGGTGACAGGGGGGAGACCCAGTACTTC.

The rearrangement links TRBV5-5 to TRBJ2-3; D not resolved. Per germline, CDR1 SGHKS and CDR2 YYEKEE (reference sequence). The CDR3 is 18 amino acids. The V end was cut by 4 bases, the J end by 4 bases, with 25 bases between. The CDR3 bases are TGTGCCAGCAGCCCCTACGTAATAGCTAATTCGCTTCCAGATACGCAGTATTTT. The encoded protein is CASSPYVIANSLPDTQYF.

The V call is TRBV27, the J call TRBJ1-1, with 7 bases that match TRBD1. V lost 8 bases, J lost 2 bases, and 8 bases stayed unmatched. The CDR3 totals 14 residues. Looked up from germline, CDR1 is MNHEY and CDR2 is SMNVEV (reference sequence). The CDR3 loop reads CASAAGGTNTEAFF. In nucleotides, the CDR3 is TGTGCCAGCGCGGCAGGGGGAACCAACACTGAAGCTTTCTTT.

The chain joins TRBV10-3 to TRBJ2-3, with 7 bases identical to TRBD2. This CDR3 has 16 residues. Germline CDR1 is ENHRY and CDR2 is SYGVKD. V shed 10 bases and J 1 base; nucleotides not matched to a gene: 14. CDR3 nucleotide sequence: TGTGCCAGCTCCGATTGGGCTAGCGGTCGCACAGATACGCAGTATTTT. This translates into CASSDWASGRTDTQYF.

The genes are TRBV6-5 and TRBJ1-5; D perhaps matches TRBD1 (5 bases). Germline CDR1 reads MNHEY; CDR2 reads SVGAGI. The CDR3 extends over 14 amino acids. V was clipped by 11 bases and J by 8 bases, with 22 bases between them. Here the CDR3 reads CASPGEGEFKPQHF. The DNA of the CDR3 is TGTGCCTCCCCGGGGGAAGGCGAGTTTAAGCCCCAGCATTTT.

The rearrangement uses TRBV9 and TRBJ1-3, with D uncertain. Germline V gene data show CDR1 as SGDLS and CDR2 as YYNGEE. The CDR3 loop spans 14 amino acids. The V end lost 0 bases, the J end lost 1 base, and 5 bases lay between the germline ends. The CDR3 sequence: CASSVVESGNTIYF. The CDR3 region has the DNA TGTGCCAGCAGCGTAGTGGAGTCTGGAAACACCATATATTTT.

The chain recombines TRBV5-1 with TRBJ2-5, with a tentative D call TRBD1 (6 bases). The germline V gene encodes CDR1 SGHRS and CDR2 YFSETQ. Trimming stripped 7 bases from V and 3 bases from J, with 13 bases between. There are 13 residues in the CDR3. CDR3 residues: CASQRNREETQYF. The DNA for the CDR3 is TGCGCCAGCCAGCGGAACAGGGAAGAGACCCAGTACTTC.

The rearrangement links TRBV6-5 to TRBJ2-2; 10 nucleotides match TRBD1. V was pared by 2 bases and J by 7 bases, with 1 base of the junction left unmatched. The germline V gene encodes CDR1 MNHEY and CDR2 SVGAGI. The CDR3 consists of 14 residues. CDR3 in amino acids: CASSYGQGDGELFF. In DNA, the CDR3 is TGTGCCAGCAGTTACGGACAGGGGGACGGGGAGCTGTTTTTT.

CDR3: CASSQEGADTQYF. The CDR3 nucleotides read TGTGCCAGCAGCCAAGAAGGGGCAGATACGCAGTATTTT. The chain employs TRBV3-1 (or the pseudogene TRBV3-2) and TRBJ2-3, with D perhaps matching TRBD1 (5 bases). Germline V gene data show CDR1 as LGHDT and CDR2 as YNNKEL (reference sequence). This CDR3 has 13 residues. The V end lost 0 bases, the J end lost 4 bases, and 5 bases lay between the germline ends.

This clone was seen just once. The chain couples TRBV5-6 to TRBJ1-6; D not resolved. V lost 3 bases and J lost 10, with 14 bases in between. Per the germline V gene, CDR1 is SGHDT and CDR2 is YYEEEE. The CDR3 covers 14 residues. The CDR3 bases are TGTGCCAGCAGCTCAAACCTGGGCCACTCACCCCTCCACTTT. Translating it yields CASSSNLGHSPLHF. The variable domain in full, completed from reference TRBV5-6 and TRBJ1-6, reads DAGVTQSPTHLIKTRGQQVTLRCSPKSGHDTVSWYQQALGQGPQFIFQYYEEEERQRGNFPDRFSGHQFPNYSSELNVNALLLGDSALYLCASSSNLGHSPLHFGNGTRLTVT.

The V and J genes are TRBV19 and TRBJ1-4, with D uncertain. Trimming took off 7 bases at V and 4 bases at J, with 16 bases between the two ends. Germline CDR1 reads LNHDA; CDR2 reads SQIVND (reference sequence). This CDR3 region has 15 residues. The DNA for the CDR3 is TGTGCCAGTACCCAGGTAGCGGGGATTAATGAAAAACTGTTTTTT. Its protein is CASTQVAGINEKLFF. Full variable domain (remainder filled in from reference TRBV19 and TRBJ1-4): DGGITQSPKYLFRKEGQNVTLSCEQNLNHDAMYWYRQDPGQGLRLIYYSQIVNDFQKGDIAEGYSVSREKKESFPLTVTSAQKNPTAFYLCASTQVAGINEKLFFGSGTQLSVL.

This clone was detected a few times. The rearrangement links TRBV11-2 to TRBJ1-5; 7 positions match TRBD1. V was pared by 5 bases and J by 6 bases, with 7 bases of the junction left unmatched. Per the germline V gene, CDR1 is SGHAT and CDR2 is FQNNGV. The CDR3 sequence is 14 residues long. For the CDR3, the DNA is TGTGCCAGCAGCCGAGGACAGGCCATTCAGCCCCAGCATTTT. This gives the protein CASSRGQAIQPQHF.

The count of this clone is one. V and J are TRBV10-2 and TRBJ1-3; D remains unclear. V dropped 10 bases and J dropped 1 base, with 11 bases sitting between them. CDR3 length: 13 amino acids. Germline CDR1 WSHSY, CDR2 SAAADI. This CDR3 reads CATSEQSGNTIYF. For the CDR3, the DNA is TGCGCCACCTCGGAGCAGTCTGGAAACACCATATATTTT.

This clone has only one observation. This sequence joins TRBV6-5 and TRBJ1-5; no firm D call. Germline V lookup: CDR1 MNHEY, CDR2 SVGAGI. The CDR3 spans 13 residues. Trimming cost V 8 bases and J 7 bases, with 15 bases left between them. CDR3 region: CASAVLAGQPQHF. The DNA of the CDR3 is TGTGCCAGCGCGGTCCTAGCCGGCCAGCCCCAGCATTTT.

This clone was counted between two and nine times. This chain joins TRBV24-1 and TRBJ2-3; D gene unclear. Trimming stripped 4 bases from V and 6 bases from J, with 10 bases between. The CDR3 length is 13 residues. CDR1 and CDR2 from the germline V gene are KGHDR and SFDVKD. CDR3 nucleotides: TGTGCCACCAGTGACTCCGAGTGGGATACGCAGTATTTT. Translated: CATSDSEWDTQYF.

V gene TRBV9 combines with J gene TRBJ1-2; 7 bases line up with TRBD1. The CDR3 covers 13 residues. The germline V gene encodes CDR1 SGDLS and CDR2 YYNGEE. Losses at the gene ends were 3 bases for V and 3 bases for J; bases not matched to a gene: 2. This CDR3 reads CASSEGQHYGYTF. CDR3 DNA sequence: TGTGCCAGCAGCGAGGGACAGCACTATGGCTACACCTTC.

The chain carries TRBV7-9 and TRBJ1-3; perhaps TRBD1 as D (5 bases). Germline-derived CDR1 and CDR2 are SEHNR and FQNEAQ (reference sequence). This CDR3 has 15 amino acids. Trimming cost V 5 bases and J 1 base, with 12 bases left between them. DNA for the CDR3: TGTGCCAGCAGCGCAGGGTCCGGGTCTGGAAACACCATATATTTT. This translates into CASSAGSGSGNTIYF.

The chain carries TRBV19 and TRBJ2-1; TRBD2 matches at 7 bases. Per germline, CDR1 LNHDA and CDR2 SQIVND (reference sequence). J was trimmed by 0 bases and V by 0 bases; bases with no gene match: 5. The CDR3 is 17 residues long. For the CDR3, the DNA is TGTGCCAGTAGTATAGATCAGGGCGGGGGCTCCTACAATGAGCAGTTCTTC. Residues: CASSIDQGGGSYNEQFF.

V gene TRBV18 combines with J gene TRBJ2-1, with TRBD1 identical over 7 bases. From germline, CDR1 is KGHSH and CDR2 LQKENI. The CDR3 runs to 15 residues. V lost 4 bases to trimming and J lost 5 bases; unmatched junction nucleotides: 8. CDR3 loop: CASSLPGQRNNEQFF. The CDR3 region has the DNA TGTGCCAGCTCACTGCCGGGACAGAGGAACAATGAGCAGTTCTTC.

This rearrangement joins TRBV7-9 to TRBJ1-3, with D maybe TRBD1 (6 bases). CDR3 length: 15 amino acids. The V end was cut by 7 bases, the J end by 4 bases, with 17 bases between. Per the germline V gene, CDR1 is SEHNR and CDR2 is FQNEAQ (reference sequence). The CDR3 DNA is TGTGCCAGCACCCGAGGGGGGGCGCAGGGAAACACCATATATTTT. Translating it yields CASTRGGAQGNTIYF.

The CDR3 DNA reads as TGTGCCAGCAGCTCTCTAGCGGGGGGAGAGTATTTT. Its translation is CASSSLAGGEYF. The chain is built from TRBV7-8 and TRBJ2-3; 11 bases map to TRBD2. The CDR3 runs 12 residues. Germline lookup yields CDR1 SGHVS and CDR2 FQNEAQ. V gave up 4 bases and J gave up 13 bases; unmatched junction bases: 4.

V usage is TRBV10-2 and J usage is TRBJ2-2; 14 positions agree with TRBD2. With 7 bases clipped from V and 6 bases from J, the junction kept 13 bases outside the gene matches. The germline gives CDR1 WSHSY, CDR2 SAAADI. The CDR3 is 18 amino acids. The DNA of the CDR3 is TGCGCCAGCACCTGGGGGACTAGCGGGGGCCCGGGGGCCGGGGAGCTGTTTTTT. It translates to CASTWGTSGGPGAGELFF.

The chain recombines TRBV6-5 with TRBJ2-3; 7 bases match TRBD1. This CDR3 spans 14 amino acids. CDR1 and CDR2 (germline): MNHEY, SVGAGI. V shed 6 bases, J shed 5 bases, and the junction held 8 bases outside the gene matches. This chain's CDR3 is CASRLRQGRDTQYF. The CDR3 region has the DNA TGTGCCAGCAGATTACGACAGGGTCGAGATACGCAGTATTTT.